These 11 T cell receptor beta chains originate from one sample sequenced in a study of blood T cell repertoires in COVID-19. Clones were read by immunoSEQ multiplex PCR, and TCRdb kept only the in-frame ones, dropping some. The table lists some 97,000 clones, around four fifths of them singletons, with around 15% in the top ten. What was sequenced was peripheral blood. Receptors originate from a middle-aged man with active or convalescent COVID-19.

The rearrangement joins TRBV3-1 (or the pseudogene TRBV3-2) to TRBJ2-7; TRBD1 matches at 9 bases. Trimming removed 5 bases from V and 5 bases from J; junction bases left unmatched: 19. The CDR3 extends over 18 amino acids. CDR1 is LGHDT, CDR2 YNNKEL, per germline (reference sequence). The CDR3 nucleotides are TGTGCCAGCAGCTTTGGGACAGGGCGCTCCCGGACCCCCAACGAGCAGTACTTC. Protein product: CASSFGTGRSRTPNEQYF.

This clone was picked up one time. The chain has TRBV28 and TRBJ2-7; D gene unclear. The CDR3 has 12 residues. Germline assignment: CDR1 MDHEN and CDR2 SYDVKM. The V end was cut by 6 bases, the J end by 6 bases, with 12 bases between. The CDR3 reads CASRLVNSEQYF. CDR3 in DNA: TGTGCCAGCAGACTCGTGAACAGCGAGCAGTACTTC.

The chain links TRBV7-2 to TRBJ2-7, with 13 bases lining up with TRBD2. There are 15 residues in the CDR3. The J segment lost 2 bases and the V segment lost 4 bases, leaving 2 bases of the junction unmatched. Germline CDR1 and CDR2: SGHTA and FQGNSA. CDR3 region: CASSSGLAGTYEQYF. The DNA for the CDR3 is TGTGCCAGCAGCTCGGGACTAGCGGGGACCTACGAGCAGTACTTC.

CDR3 region: CASSTTLGDRAETQYF. DNA for the CDR3: TGTGCCAGCAGCACAACCTTGGGGGACAGGGCAGAGACCCAGTACTTC. The gene calls are TRBV9 and TRBJ2-5; 9 bases agree with TRBD1. V shed 4 bases and J 4 bases; nucleotides not matched to a gene: 11. Germline CDR1 is SGDLS and CDR2 is YYNGEE. CDR3 length: 16 residues.

The genes are TRBV7-9 and TRBJ2-7, with 8 nucleotides matching TRBD2. There are 15 residues in the CDR3. CDR1 SEHNR and CDR2 FQNEAQ come from the germline V gene (reference sequence). V was pared by 0 bases and J by 2 bases, with 3 bases of the junction left unmatched. The CDR3 sequence is CASSLAFSGTYEQYF. CDR3 coding DNA: TGTGCCAGCAGCTTAGCTTTTAGCGGGACCTACGAGCAGTACTTC.

The gene calls are TRBV2 and TRBJ1-1; TRBD1 matches at 8 bases. The germline V gene has CDR1 SNHLY and CDR2 FYNNEI. This CDR3 spans 15 amino acids. V lost 4 bases, J lost 7 bases, and 11 bases stayed unmatched. The CDR3 protein is CASSGGLTGVDEAFF. CDR3 nucleotides: TGTGCCAGCAGTGGAGGGTTGACAGGGGTTGATGAAGCTTTCTTT.

V usage is TRBV6-5 and J usage is TRBJ1-2; D call uncertain. The CDR3 runs 14 residues. The ends were cut back, 5 bases at V and 1 base at J, with 11 bases in the middle. Germline V gene lookup returns CDR1 MNHEY and CDR2 SVGAGI. The CDR3 spells CASSSEGRNYGYTF. In nucleotides, the CDR3 is TGTGCCAGCAGTAGTGAGGGCCGTAACTATGGCTACACCTTC.

This chain links TRBV15 with TRBJ1-2, with D unclear. The CDR3 has 15 amino acids. Germline assignment: CDR1 LNHNV and CDR2 YYDKDF (reference sequence). Trimming stripped 0 bases from V and 4 bases from J, with 12 bases between. CDR3 residues: CATSRDNTGSYGYTF. DNA for the CDR3: TGTGCCACCAGCAGAGATAACACGGGGTCCTATGGCTACACCTTC.

This chain links TRBV24-1 with TRBJ2-1; 14 positions match TRBD2. V lost 3 bases, J lost 5 bases, and 2 bases stayed unmatched. The CDR3 is made up of 16 amino acids. The germline CDR1 and CDR2 sequences are KGHDR and SFDVKD. CDR3 DNA sequence: TGTGCCACCAGTGATCCGGGACTAGCGGGAGACAATGAGCAGTTCTTC. Translating it yields CATSDPGLAGDNEQFF.

The chain is built from TRBV6-7 and TRBJ1-2; tentatively, D is TRBD1 (5 bases). TRBV6-7 is flagged as an ORF with uncertain function. The CDR3 has 16 residues. V lost 2 bases and J 4 bases, leaving 17 bases between the germline ends. CDR3 region: CASSYPGGGGIYGYTF. The CDR3 DNA sequence: TGTGCCAGCAGTTACCCTGGCGGGGGGGGGATCTATGGCTACACCTTC.

This clone was detected only a few times. The gene calls are TRBV5-1 and TRBJ2-7; 7 nucleotides line up with TRBD1. From germline, CDR1 is SGHRS and CDR2 YFSETQ. The CDR3 loop spans 14 amino acids. Trimming removed 5 bases from V and 3 bases from J; junction bases left unmatched: 8. The CDR3 sequence is CASRSGTEFYEQYF. The CDR3 DNA is TGCGCCAGCAGATCCGGGACAGAATTCTACGAGCAGTACTTC.